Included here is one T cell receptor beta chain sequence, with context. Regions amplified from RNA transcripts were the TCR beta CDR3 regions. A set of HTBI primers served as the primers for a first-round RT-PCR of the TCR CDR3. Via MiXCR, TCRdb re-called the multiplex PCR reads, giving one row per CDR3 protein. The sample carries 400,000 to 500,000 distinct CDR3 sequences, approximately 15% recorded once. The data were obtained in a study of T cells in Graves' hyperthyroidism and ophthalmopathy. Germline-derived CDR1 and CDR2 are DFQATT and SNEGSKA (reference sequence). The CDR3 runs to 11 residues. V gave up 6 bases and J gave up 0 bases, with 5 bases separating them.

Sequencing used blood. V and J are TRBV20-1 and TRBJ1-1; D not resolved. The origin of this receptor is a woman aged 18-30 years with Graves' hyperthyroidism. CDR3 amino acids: CSAHLNTEAFF. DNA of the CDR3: TGCAGTGCCCATCTGAACACTGAAGCTTTCTTT.